These T cell receptor beta chains were read from a single sample in a study of blood T cells in healthy people across ages. TCRdb re-called the 5' RACE reads with MiXCR, one entry per CDR3 protein. The sample consists of around 800,000 distinct CDR3 sequences, around 62% of them appearing once. Sequences were obtained from blood. All receptors come from a man aged 30-40 years in good health. CDR3s include the opening cysteine and the closing phenylalanine or tryptophan. The D gene is left open where the match is weak. A row's size may be missing; if present it is once, few, many or a size class.

clone_size j_call d_call v_call cdr3_nt cdr3_aa
- TRBJ2-1 - TRBV7-9 TGTGCCAGCAGCTTGGGCGGGTGGGAAGAGTTCTTC CASSLGGWEEFF
many TRBJ2-1 - TRBV7-2 TGTGCCAGCAGGGGGACCCGGGGGCGTTACAATGAGCAGTTCTTC CASRGTRGRYNEQFF
- TRBJ2-3 TRBD2 TRBV7-3 TGTGCCAGCAGCTTTTCACCGGGACTAGCCCGAGATACGCAGTATTTT CASSFSPGLARDTQYF
- TRBJ1-4 - TRBV18 TGTGCCAGCTCACCAATCGGACAACGGAATGAAAAACTGTTTTTT CASSPIGQRNEKLFF
- TRBJ2-5 TRBD2 TRBV20-1 TGCAGTGCCCCCGGACTAGCGGGGGCCAAAGAGACCCAGTACTTC CSAPGLAGAKETQYF
few TRBJ1-2 - TRBV7-2 TGTGCCAGCGACAACAGGGATGGCTACACCTTC CASDNRDGYTF
- TRBJ2-4 - TRBV9 TGTGCCAGCAGCCCCAGCGGTGGGGCCAAAAACATTCAGTACTTC CASSPSGGAKNIQYF
- TRBJ2-1 TRBD2 TRBV6-2/TRBV6-3 TGTGCCAGCAGCCCGCAGCGGGGGCTTTACAATGAGCAGTTCTTC CASSPQRGLYNEQFF
few TRBJ1-1 - TRBV6-2/TRBV6-3 TGTGCCAGCAGTTACTATGGAGGGGCGGGCACTGAAGCTTTCTTT CASSYYGGAGTEAFF
- TRBJ2-7 - TRBV6-1 TGTGCCAGCAGCCGAAGGGAGGACGAGCAGTACTTC CASSRREDEQYF
few TRBJ2-7 - TRBV5-5 TGTGCCAGCAGCTTGATGGGGGGGCTGTCCTACGAGCAGTACTTC CASSLMGGLSYEQYF
- TRBJ2-7 TRBD2 TRBV7-2 TGTGCCAGCAGCATGCCGGGACTAGCGGGGACCTACGAGCGGTACTTC CASSMPGLAGTYERYF
few TRBJ1-2 - TRBV10-3 TGTGCCATTCCGGCGGAGTTTGAAGGCTATGGCTACACCTTC CAIPAEFEGYGYTF
- TRBJ2-7 TRBD2 TRBV12-3/TRBV12-4 TGTGCCAGCAGTTCGCCGAGTCGGGGGGAGGGGCAGTACTTC CASSSPSRGEGQYF
few TRBJ1-2 - TRBV29-1 TGCAGCGTTGAACCCAGGGGAACCTATGGCTACACCTTC CSVEPRGTYGYTF
few TRBJ2-1 - TRBV24-1 TGTGCCACCAGTGATTTTGGGGGAGATGAGCAGTTCTTC CATSDFGGDEQFF
- TRBJ1-4 TRBD1 TRBV7-9 TGTGCCAGCAGCGTGGGACAGGGGGAAGAAAAACTGTTTTTT CASSVGQGEEKLFF
few TRBJ1-2 TRBD1 TRBV24-1 TGTGCCACCAGTGACCAGGGGGGCTATGGCTACACCTTC CATSDQGGYGYTF
once TRBJ2-7 - TRBV28 TGTGCCAGCAGTTTAACGGGACACATCTCCTACGAGCAGTACTTC CASSLTGHISYEQYF
- TRBJ2-3 - TRBV12-3/TRBV12-4 TGTGCCAGCAATGAGGTTTCAGATACGCAGTATTTT CASNEVSDTQYF
few TRBJ2-1 - TRBV9 TGTGCCAGCAGCGTAGATGGGGACTCCTACAATGAGCAGTTCTTC CASSVDGDSYNEQFF
few TRBJ2-5 - TRBV20-1 TGCAGTGTTCACACCTTATACCAAGAGACCCAGTACTTC CSVHTLYQETQYF
- TRBJ2-1 TRBD2 TRBV7-9 TGTGCCAGCAGCTTTGGGGCAGGGACTAGCGGGGGGCAGTTCTTC CASSFGAGTSGGQFF
- TRBJ2-5 - TRBV29-1 TGCAGCGTTGTACCGGCCGTAATGGAGACCCAGTACTTC CSVVPAVMETQYF
- TRBJ2-1 - TRBV7-9 TGTGCCAGCAGCTTAGCCCGGGGCGCCGAAACCTACAATGAGCAGTTCTTC CASSLARGAETYNEQFF
- TRBJ1-6 - TRBV20-1 TGCAGTGCAACCGGGACAAGTGGTTCACCCCTCCACTTT CSATGTSGSPLHF
- TRBJ2-5 - TRBV5-1 TGCGCCAGCAGCTTGGAAACAGTTTTTCAAGAGACCCAGTACTTC CASSLETVFQETQYF
- TRBJ1-2 - TRBV20-1 TGCAGTGCTAGAGATGATACGATCGGCTATGGCTACACCTTC CSARDDTIGYGYTF
- TRBJ2-5 TRBD2 TRBV29-1 TGCAGCGTAGGGTTAGGGGAGGGAGAGACCCAGTACTTC CSVGLGEGETQYF
- TRBJ2-3 - TRBV9 TGTGCCAGCAACCATGGACAAGACGACACAGATACGCAGTATTTT CASNHGQDDTDTQYF
few TRBJ2-1 - TRBV5-1 TGCGCCAGCAGCTTGGCGGGGGAAAGCTCCTACAATGAGCAGTTCTTC CASSLAGESSYNEQFF
few TRBJ1-5 - TRBV6-1 TGTGCCAGCAGCCTGAGTGGACAAAATCAGCCCCAGCATTTT CASSLSGQNQPQHF
- TRBJ2-1 TRBD1 TRBV9 TGTGCCAGCAGCACAGGGGACAATGAGCAGTTCTTC CASSTGDNEQFF
- TRBJ1-5 TRBD1 TRBV20-1 TGCAGTGCTAACAGGGGGCTAGGCAATCAGCCCCAGCATTTT CSANRGLGNQPQHF
- TRBJ2-1 - TRBV5-1 TGCGCCAGCAGCACGGACGCAGGGAGATTGGATGAGCAGTTCTTC CASSTDAGRLDEQFF
- TRBJ2-1 - TRBV7-2 TGTGCCAGCAGCCTTTCACAACGCAATGAGCAGTTCTTC CASSLSQRNEQFF
- TRBJ1-2 - TRBV24-1 TGTGCCACCAGCTCGGGACGGAATAACTATGGCTACACCTTC CATSSGRNNYGYTF
once TRBJ2-3 TRBD2 TRBV6-1 TGTGCCAGCGGGCTAGTAGCGGGGGCGAGCACAGATACGCAGTATTTT CASGLVAGASTDTQYF
- TRBJ1-1 - TRBV4-1 TGCGCCAGCAGCCAGGAAGGTCTAGTCAAAGCTTTCTTT CASSQEGLVKAFF
- TRBJ2-3 TRBD1 TRBV7-9 TGTGCCAGCAGCTTAATGCGTTTGGGGACAGGTTCAATCACAGATACGCAGTATTTT CASSLMRLGTGSITDTQYF
- TRBJ2-1 - TRBV9 TGTGCCAGCAGCGTATCCCGTGGGACCCAGGACAATGAGCAGTTCTTC CASSVSRGTQDNEQFF
- TRBJ2-5 - TRBV12-5 TGTGCTAGTGGTCTCGGGACATACGGACCAGAGACCCAGTACTTC CASGLGTYGPETQYF
- TRBJ2-1 TRBD2 TRBV2 TGTGCCAGCAGTGAGTCTAGCGGGGACAATGAGCAGTTCTTC CASSESSGDNEQFF
- TRBJ2-2 TRBD1 TRBV20-1 TGCAGTGCTAGAGATCGGACAGGGAACACCGGGGAGCTGTTTTTT CSARDRTGNTGELFF
- TRBJ2-1 TRBD2 TRBV9 TGTGCCAGCAGCGCTAGCGGGGGGGTTCGCAATGAGCAGTTCTTC CASSASGGVRNEQFF
- TRBJ2-7 - TRBV6-5 TGTGCCAGCAGTTACCGAGGGGCCAGGAACTACGAGCAGTACTTC CASSYRGARNYEQYF
- TRBJ2-3 - TRBV29-1 TGCAGCGCCCAGGACAGCACAGATACGCAGTATTTT CSAQDSTDTQYF
- TRBJ2-5 TRBD2 TRBV9 TGTGCCAGCAGCGTAGTAGCGGGGGGGCAAGAGACCCAGTACTTC CASSVVAGGQETQYF